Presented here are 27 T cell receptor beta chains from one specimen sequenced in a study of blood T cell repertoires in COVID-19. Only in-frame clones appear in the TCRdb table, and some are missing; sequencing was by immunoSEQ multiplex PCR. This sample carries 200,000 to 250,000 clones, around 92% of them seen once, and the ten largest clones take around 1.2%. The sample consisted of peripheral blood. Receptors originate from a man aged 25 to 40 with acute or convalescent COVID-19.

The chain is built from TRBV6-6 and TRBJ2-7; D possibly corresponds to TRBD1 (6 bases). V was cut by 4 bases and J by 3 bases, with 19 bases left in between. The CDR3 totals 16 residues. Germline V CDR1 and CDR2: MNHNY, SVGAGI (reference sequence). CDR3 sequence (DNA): TGTGCCAGCAGTTTCTCTCCGGACAGAGGTTTCTACGAGCAGTACTTC. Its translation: CASSFSPDRGFYEQYF.

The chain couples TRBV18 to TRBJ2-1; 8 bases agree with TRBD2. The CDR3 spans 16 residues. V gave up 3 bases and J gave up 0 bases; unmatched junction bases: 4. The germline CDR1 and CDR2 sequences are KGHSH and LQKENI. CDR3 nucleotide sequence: TGTGCCAGCTCACCCCGGGAGGGAAGCTCCTACAATGAGCAGTTCTTC. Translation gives CASSPREGSSYNEQFF.

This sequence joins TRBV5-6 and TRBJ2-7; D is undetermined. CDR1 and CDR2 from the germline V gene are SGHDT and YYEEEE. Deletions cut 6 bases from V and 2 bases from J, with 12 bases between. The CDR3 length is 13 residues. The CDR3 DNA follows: TGTGCCAGCACCGCAGGTTTCGCCTACGAGCAGTACTTC. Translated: CASTAGFAYEQYF. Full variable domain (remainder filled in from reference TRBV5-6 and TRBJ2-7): DAGVTQSPTHLIKTRGQQVTLRCSPKSGHDTVSWYQQALGQGPQFIFQYYEEEERQRGNFPDRFSGHQFPNYSSELNVNALLLGDSALYLCASTAGFAYEQYFGPGTRLTVT.

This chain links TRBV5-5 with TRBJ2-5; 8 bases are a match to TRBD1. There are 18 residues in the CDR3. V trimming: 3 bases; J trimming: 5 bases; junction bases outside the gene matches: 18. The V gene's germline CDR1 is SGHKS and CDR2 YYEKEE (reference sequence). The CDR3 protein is CASSWPSSGGGFGETQYF. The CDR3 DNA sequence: TGTGCCAGCAGCTGGCCATCGTCAGGGGGCGGGTTTGGGGAGACCCAGTACTTC.

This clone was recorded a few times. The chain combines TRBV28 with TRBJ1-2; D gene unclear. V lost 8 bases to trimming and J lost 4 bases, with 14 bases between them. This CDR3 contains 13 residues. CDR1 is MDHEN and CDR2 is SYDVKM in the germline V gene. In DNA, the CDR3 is TGTGCCAGCGTAGCCAGAACGATCTATGGCTACACCTTC. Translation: CASVARTIYGYTF.

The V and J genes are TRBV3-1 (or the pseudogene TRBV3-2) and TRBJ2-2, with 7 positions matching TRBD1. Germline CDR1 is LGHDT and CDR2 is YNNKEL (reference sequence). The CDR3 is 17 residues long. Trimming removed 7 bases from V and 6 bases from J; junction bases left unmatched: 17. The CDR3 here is CASKPPRGRSIAGELFF. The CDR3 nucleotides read TGTGCCAGCAAGCCACCTAGGGGGCGCTCGATCGCCGGGGAGCTGTTTTTT.

The CDR3: CASNYDRAFTEAFF. The CDR3 DNA sequence: TGTGCCAGCAATTACGACAGAGCATTCACTGAAGCTTTCTTT. The chain combines TRBV2 with TRBJ1-1; a possible D gene is TRBD1 (5 bases). Trimming removed 7 bases from V and 4 bases from J, with 16 bases in between. This CDR3 has 14 amino acids. Per germline, CDR1 SNHLY and CDR2 FYNNEI.

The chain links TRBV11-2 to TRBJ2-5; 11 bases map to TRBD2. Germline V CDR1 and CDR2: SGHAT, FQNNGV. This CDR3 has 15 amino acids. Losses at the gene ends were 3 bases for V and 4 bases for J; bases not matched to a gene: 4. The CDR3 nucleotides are TGTGCCAGCAGCTTCCCCCTAGCGGGAGGAGAGACCCAGTACTTC. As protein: CASSFPLAGGETQYF.

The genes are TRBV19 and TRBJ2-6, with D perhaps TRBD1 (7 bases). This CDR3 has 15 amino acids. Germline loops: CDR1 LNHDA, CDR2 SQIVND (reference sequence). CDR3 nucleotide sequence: TGTTCTTCGCGGGACAGAAGCTCTGGGGCCAACGTCCTGACTTTC. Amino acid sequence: CSSRDRSSGANVLTF.

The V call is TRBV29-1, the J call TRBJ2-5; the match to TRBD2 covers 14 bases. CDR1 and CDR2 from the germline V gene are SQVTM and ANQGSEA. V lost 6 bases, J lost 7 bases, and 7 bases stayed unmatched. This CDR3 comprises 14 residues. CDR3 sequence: CSVLGLAGEGTQYF. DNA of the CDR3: TGCAGCGTCCTGGGACTAGCGGGAGAAGGGACCCAGTACTTC. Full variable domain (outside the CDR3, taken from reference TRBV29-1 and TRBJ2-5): SAVISQKPSRDICQRGTSLTIQCQVDSQVTMMFWYRQQPGQSLTLIATANQGSEATYESGFVIDKFPISRPNLTFSTLTVSNMSPEDSSIYLCSVLGLAGEGTQYFGPGTRLLVL.

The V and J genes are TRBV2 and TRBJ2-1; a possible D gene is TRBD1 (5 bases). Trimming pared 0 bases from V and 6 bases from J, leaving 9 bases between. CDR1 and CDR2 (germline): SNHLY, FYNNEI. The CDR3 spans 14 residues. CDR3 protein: CASSEAGAANEQFF. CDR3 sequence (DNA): TGTGCCAGCAGTGAAGCTGGGGCTGCCAATGAGCAGTTCTTC.

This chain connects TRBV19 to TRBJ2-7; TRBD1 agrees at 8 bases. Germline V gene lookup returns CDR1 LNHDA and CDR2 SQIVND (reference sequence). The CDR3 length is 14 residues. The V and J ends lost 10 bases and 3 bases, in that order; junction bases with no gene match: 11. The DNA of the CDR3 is TGTGCCACCTCAGGGGGCCACTTTTTCTACGAGCAGTACTTC. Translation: CATSGGHFFYEQYF.

CDR3 DNA sequence: TGTGCCAGCACCCCCGGGACAGTGATTAATTCCCCAACTAGGGGAAAACTGTTTTTT. Its translation: CASTPGTVINSPTRGKLFF. The chain has TRBV3-1 (or the pseudogene TRBV3-2) and TRBJ1-4; 7 nucleotides match TRBD1. Germline V gives CDR1 LGHDT, CDR2 YNNKEL (reference sequence). This CDR3 spans 19 amino acids. The V segment lost 7 bases and the J segment 10 bases; nucleotides outside the gene matches: 27.

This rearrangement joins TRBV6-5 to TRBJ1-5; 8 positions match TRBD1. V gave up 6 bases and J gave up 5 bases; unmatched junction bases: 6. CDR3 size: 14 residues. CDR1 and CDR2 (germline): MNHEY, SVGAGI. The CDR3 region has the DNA TGTGCCAGCAGGTCACAGGGGGGAGATCAGCCCCAGCATTTT. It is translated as CASRSQGGDQPQHF.

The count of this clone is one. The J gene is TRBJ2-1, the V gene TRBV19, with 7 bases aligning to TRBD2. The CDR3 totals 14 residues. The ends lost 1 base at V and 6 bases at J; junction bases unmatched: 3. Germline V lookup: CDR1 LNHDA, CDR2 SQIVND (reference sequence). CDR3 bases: TGTGCCAGTAGTATAGTAGCGGGTCCCAATGAGCAGTTCTTC. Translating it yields CASSIVAGPNEQFF.

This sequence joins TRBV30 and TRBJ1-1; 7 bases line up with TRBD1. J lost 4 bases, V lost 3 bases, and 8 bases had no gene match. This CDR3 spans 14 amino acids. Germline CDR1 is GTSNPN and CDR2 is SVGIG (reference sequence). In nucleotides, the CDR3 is TGTGCCTGGAGGCGACAGGGCAGGATCACTGAAGCTTTCTTT. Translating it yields CAWRRQGRITEAFF.

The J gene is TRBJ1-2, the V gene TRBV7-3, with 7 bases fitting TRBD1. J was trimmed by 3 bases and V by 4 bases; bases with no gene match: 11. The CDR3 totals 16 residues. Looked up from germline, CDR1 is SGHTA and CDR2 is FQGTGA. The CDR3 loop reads CASSSLTDRSHYGYTF. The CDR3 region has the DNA TGTGCCAGCAGCTCCCTCACGGACAGGTCCCACTATGGCTACACCTTC.

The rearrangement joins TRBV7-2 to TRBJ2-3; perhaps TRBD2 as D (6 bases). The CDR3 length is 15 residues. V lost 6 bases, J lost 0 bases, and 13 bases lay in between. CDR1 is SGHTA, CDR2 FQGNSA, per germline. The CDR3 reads CASSQDYLSTDTQYF. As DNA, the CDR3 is TGTGCCAGCAGTCAGGACTACCTGAGCACAGATACGCAGTATTTT.

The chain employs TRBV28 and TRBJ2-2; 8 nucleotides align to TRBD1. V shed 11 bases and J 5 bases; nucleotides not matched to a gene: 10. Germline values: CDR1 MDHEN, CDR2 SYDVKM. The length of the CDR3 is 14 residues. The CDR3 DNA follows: TGTGCCGGACGCCGGGACAGGTCGACCGGGGAGCTGTTTTTT. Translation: CAGRRDRSTGELFF.

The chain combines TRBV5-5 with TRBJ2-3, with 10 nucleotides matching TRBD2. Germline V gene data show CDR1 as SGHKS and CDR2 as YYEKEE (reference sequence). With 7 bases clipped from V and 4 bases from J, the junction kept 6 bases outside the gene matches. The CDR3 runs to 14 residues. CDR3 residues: CASVNLAGADTQYF. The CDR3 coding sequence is TGTGCCAGCGTCAATCTAGCGGGAGCAGATACGCAGTATTTT.

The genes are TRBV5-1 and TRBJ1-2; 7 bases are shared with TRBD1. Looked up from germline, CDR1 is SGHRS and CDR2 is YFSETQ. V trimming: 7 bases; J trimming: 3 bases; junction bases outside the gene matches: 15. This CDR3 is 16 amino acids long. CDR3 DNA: TGCGCCAGCTCCCGGGACAGCGAAGAGGGGGACTATGGCTACACCTTC. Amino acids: CASSRDSEEGDYGYTF.

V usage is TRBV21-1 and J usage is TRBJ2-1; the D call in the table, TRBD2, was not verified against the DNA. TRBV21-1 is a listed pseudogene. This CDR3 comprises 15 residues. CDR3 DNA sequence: TGTGCCAGCAGCGCCCCGGGAAGCTCCTACAATGAGCAGTTCTTC. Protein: CASSAPGSSYNEQFF.

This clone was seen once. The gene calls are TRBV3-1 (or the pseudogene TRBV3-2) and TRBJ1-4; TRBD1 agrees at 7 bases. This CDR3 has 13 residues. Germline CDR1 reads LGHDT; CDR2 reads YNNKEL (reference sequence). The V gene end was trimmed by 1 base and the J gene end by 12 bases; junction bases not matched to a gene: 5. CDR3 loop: CASSQASRGQLFF. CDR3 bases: TGTGCCAGCAGCCAAGCCAGTAGGGGGCAACTGTTTTTT.

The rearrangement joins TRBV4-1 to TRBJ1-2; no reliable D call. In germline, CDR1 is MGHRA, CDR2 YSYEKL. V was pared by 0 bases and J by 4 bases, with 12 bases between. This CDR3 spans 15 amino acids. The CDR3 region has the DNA TGCGCCAGCAGCCAAGATCGCCGGGAAGGCTATGGCTACACCTTC. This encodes CASSQDRREGYGYTF.

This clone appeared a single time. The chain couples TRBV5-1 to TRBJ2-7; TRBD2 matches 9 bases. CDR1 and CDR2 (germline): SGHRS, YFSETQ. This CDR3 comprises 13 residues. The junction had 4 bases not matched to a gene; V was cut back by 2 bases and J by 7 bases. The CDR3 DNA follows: TGCGCCAGCAGCTTTCAGCGGGAGGAAGAGCAGTACTTC. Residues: CASSFQREEEQYF.

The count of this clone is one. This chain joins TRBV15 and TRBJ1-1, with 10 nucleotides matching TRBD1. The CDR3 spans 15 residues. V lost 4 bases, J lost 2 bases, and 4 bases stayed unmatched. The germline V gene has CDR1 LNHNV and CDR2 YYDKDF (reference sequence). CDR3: CATSNGQGGNTEAFF. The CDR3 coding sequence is TGTGCCACCAGCAACGGACAGGGGGGCAACACTGAAGCTTTCTTT.

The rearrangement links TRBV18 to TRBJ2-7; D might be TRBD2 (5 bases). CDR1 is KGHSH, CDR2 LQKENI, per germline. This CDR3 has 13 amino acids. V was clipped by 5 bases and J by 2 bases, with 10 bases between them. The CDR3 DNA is TGTGCCAGCTCATCCACGGGGACCTACGAGCAGTACTTC. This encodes CASSSTGTYEQYF.